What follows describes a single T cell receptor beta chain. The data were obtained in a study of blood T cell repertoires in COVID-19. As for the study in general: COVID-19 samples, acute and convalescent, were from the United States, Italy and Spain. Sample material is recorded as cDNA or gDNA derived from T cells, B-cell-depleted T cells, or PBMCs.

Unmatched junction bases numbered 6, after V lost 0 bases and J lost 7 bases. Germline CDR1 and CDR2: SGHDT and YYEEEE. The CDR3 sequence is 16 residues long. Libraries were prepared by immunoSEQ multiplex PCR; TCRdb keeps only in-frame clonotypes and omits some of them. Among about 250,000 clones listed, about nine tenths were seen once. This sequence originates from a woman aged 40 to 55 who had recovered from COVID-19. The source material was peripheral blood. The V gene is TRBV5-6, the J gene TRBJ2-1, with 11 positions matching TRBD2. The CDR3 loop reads CASSLELAGGGNEQFF. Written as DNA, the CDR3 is TGTGCCAGCAGCTTGGAGCTAGCGGGAGGAGGGAATGAGCAGTTCTTC. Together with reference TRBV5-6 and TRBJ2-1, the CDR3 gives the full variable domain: DAGVTQSPTHLIKTRGQQVTLRCSPKSGHDTVSWYQQALGQGPQFIFQYYEEEERQRGNFPDRFSGHQFPNYSSELNVNALLLGDSALYLCASSLELAGGGNEQFFGPGTRLTVL.